This TCR beta chain was profiled in a study of identifying expanded T cells in peripheral blood. Notes on the study in general: Across healthy donors, higher total template counts meant significantly greater approximately 2-week count variance. Differentially abundant clones: around 1.2 between replicates, roughly 16 at around 2 weeks, 19 to 20 at four.

Trimming left V 4 bases short and J 2 bases short, with 21 bases between. CDR1 and CDR2 (germline): SGHKS, YYEKEE (reference sequence). The CDR3 consists of 18 residues. No infections or other immune events were documented during collection. Method: immunoSEQ multiplex PCR; TCRdb's copy keeps in-frame clones and lacks some. Of more than 75,000 clones in the sample, 86% were seen once. With respect to this clone: The antigen is undetermined.

V usage is TRBV5-5 and J usage is TRBJ2-2; perhaps TRBD1 as D (5 bases). The sequenced material came from blood. This TCR was recovered from a person aged 18 to 70 in good health. Here the CDR3 reads CASSKTVTAKINTGELFF. In DNA, the CDR3 is TGTGCCAGCAGCAAAACCGTGACAGCCAAAATAAACACCGGGGAGCTGTTTTTT.